The entry below describes one TCR beta chain. Its antigen is undetermined. V was cut by 7 bases and J by 2 bases, with 12 bases left in between. CDR3 size: 13 residues. Germline V lookup: CDR1 SNHLY, CDR2 FYNNEI. This entry belongs to a study of cytotoxic CD8 clonotypes in ibrutinib-treated CLL. The repertoire was sequenced with immunoSEQ multiplex PCR; TCRdb's copy has only in-frame clones and lacks some. The table lists just over 200,000 clones, around 75% of them singletons, with roughly 6.4% in the top ten. Study-wide results and limits: Contraction or stability on treatment was seen for public clonotypes, which were uncommon.

This TCR derives from a human donor with chronic lymphocytic leukemia. The sequences come from PBMCs, collected after 12 months of ibrutinib treatment. This chain joins TRBV2 and TRBJ2-7; D is unclear. CDR3 sequence: CASKVTSAYEQYF. The CDR3 DNA reads as TGTGCCAGCAAAGTCACCTCAGCCTACGAGCAGTACTTC.